Shown below are 27 T cell receptor beta chains from a single sample sequenced in a study of T cell changes during pregnancy in multiple sclerosis. Here immunoSEQ multiplex PCR was the method, and the copy in TCRdb shows in-frame clones only, minus some. The profile shows some 93,000 clones, roughly nine tenths of them singletons. The sequences come from peripheral blood, collected after pregnancy. Source of these receptors: a female donor in good health, enrolled as a control in a pregnancy study.

The genes are TRBV6-5 and TRBJ2-7; possibly TRBD2 for D (6 bases). CDR1 and CDR2 from the germline V gene are MNHEY and SVGAGI. The CDR3 has 15 residues. The V end lost 3 bases, the J end lost 0 bases, and 12 bases lay between the germline ends. The CDR3 DNA follows: TGTGCCAGCAGTTATGGCGGGGTCAGCTCCTACGAGCAGTACTTC. It yields the protein CASSYGGVSSYEQYF.

The chain's CDR3 is CASSQSRVTGDVYGYTF. CDR3 DNA sequence: TGTGCCAGCAGCCAGTCGAGGGTAACAGGGGATGTCTATGGCTACACCTTC. The chain employs TRBV14 and TRBJ1-2, with 7 bases fitting TRBD1. The CDR3 runs to 17 residues. Germline V gene lookup returns CDR1 SGHDN and CDR2 FVKESK. V was pared by 3 bases and J by 4 bases, with 14 bases of the junction left unmatched.

The J gene is TRBJ2-7, the V gene TRBV7-2; tentatively, D is TRBD2 (7 bases). The CDR3 runs to 16 residues. The V gene's germline CDR1 is SGHTA and CDR2 FQGNSA. Trimming cost V 1 base and J 0 bases, with 13 bases left between them. CDR3 DNA sequence: TGTGCCAGCAGCTTAGGGGGGCGGGGGAGCTCCTACGAGCAGTACTTC. Encoded protein: CASSLGGRGSSYEQYF.

The chain uses TRBV7-9 and TRBJ2-2; 7 nucleotides agree with TRBD1. V lost 5 bases, J lost 6 bases, and 3 bases stayed unmatched. Germline V gene sequence: CDR1 SEHNR, CDR2 FQNEAQ (reference sequence). The CDR3 is 13 residues long. The CDR3 DNA reads as TGTGCCAGCAGCCAACAGGGGCCCGGGGAGCTGTTTTTT. The encoded protein is CASSQQGPGELFF.

The V call is TRBV13, the J call TRBJ2-1; TRBD2 aligns across 8 bases. This CDR3 region has 15 residues. With V trimmed by 3 bases and J by 3 bases, 4 bases remained unmatched. The germline CDR1 and CDR2 sequences are PRHDT and FYEKMQ (reference sequence). The CDR3 loop reads CASSFGGALYNEQFF. The CDR3 nucleotides are TGTGCCAGCAGCTTCGGGGGGGCTCTCTACAATGAGCAGTTCTTC.

This clone was recorded a few times. V gene TRBV13 combines with J gene TRBJ2-7, with 11 bases identical to TRBD2. The CDR3 covers 16 residues. The junction had 8 bases not matched to a gene; V was cut back by 2 bases and J by 5 bases. The germline V gene has CDR1 PRHDT and CDR2 FYEKMQ (reference sequence). The CDR3 loop is CASSLRPSGGRNEQYF. CDR3 DNA sequence: TGTGCCAGCAGCTTACGGCCTAGCGGGGGGAGAAACGAGCAGTACTTC.

The genes are TRBV7-8 and TRBJ1-1, with 8 bases matching TRBD1. Germline CDR1 SGHVS, CDR2 FQNEAQ. The CDR3 has 15 amino acids. The junction had 6 bases not matched to a gene; V was cut back by 3 bases and J by 3 bases. CDR3 sequence reads: CASSLKTGAYTEAFF. For the CDR3, the DNA is TGTGCCAGCAGCTTGAAGACAGGGGCATACACTGAAGCTTTCTTT.

V usage is TRBV7-9 and J usage is TRBJ1-3; D is unresolved. The CDR3 sequence is 14 residues long. Trimming stripped 10 bases from V and 0 bases from J, with 13 bases between. The V gene's germline CDR1 is SEHNR and CDR2 FQNEAQ (reference sequence). The chain's CDR3 is CANPREGSGNTIYF. DNA for the CDR3: TGTGCCAACCCTCGGGAGGGCTCTGGAAACACCATATATTTT.

The chain links TRBV28 to TRBJ1-5; 8 bases are shared with TRBD1. From germline, CDR1 is MDHEN and CDR2 SYDVKM. The ends lost 7 bases at V and 6 bases at J; junction bases unmatched: 8. This CDR3 region has 14 residues. CDR3 sequence (DNA): TGTGCCAGCAATGGACAGGGTAATAGTCAGCCCCAGCATTTT. As protein: CASNGQGNSQPQHF.

This clone came up many times. V gene TRBV13 combines with J gene TRBJ1-4, with TRBD1 matching 9 bases. Germline V gene data show CDR1 as PRHDT and CDR2 as FYEKMQ (reference sequence). V shed 4 bases and J 8 bases; nucleotides not matched to a gene: 2. The CDR3 sequence is 13 residues long. CDR3 loop: CASSSGTGEKLFF. The CDR3 DNA reads as TGTGCCAGCAGCTCCGGGACAGGGGAAAAACTGTTTTTT.

This chain connects TRBV9 to TRBJ2-3, with D hard to call. The CDR3 totals 14 residues. Germline V gene sequence: CDR1 SGDLS, CDR2 YYNGEE. V was shortened by 0 bases and J by 5 bases, with 10 bases between the two germline ends. CDR3 sequence reads: CASSVGTSGDTQYF. CDR3 sequence (DNA): TGTGCCAGCAGCGTAGGCACATCGGGAGATACGCAGTATTTT.

The rearrangement links TRBV7-9 to TRBJ2-1; 10 bases align to TRBD1. CDR3 length equals 15 residues. Germline values: CDR1 SEHNR, CDR2 FQNEAQ (reference sequence). The junction had 4 bases not matched to a gene; V was cut back by 4 bases and J by 4 bases. Here the CDR3 DNA reads TGTGCCAGCAGCTCAAGGGACAGGGGTTACAATGAGCAGTTCTTC. Translated, it gives CASSSRDRGYNEQFF. Filled out from reference TRBV7-9 and TRBJ2-1, the complete variable domain reads DTGVSQNPRHKITKRGQNVTFRCDPISEHNRLYWYRQTLGQGPEFLTYFQNEAQLEKSRLLSDRFSAERPKGSFSTLEIQRTEQGDSAMYLCASSSRDRGYNEQFFGPGTRLTVL.

The genes are TRBV9 and TRBJ1-3, with unresolved D. V was pared by 3 bases and J by 1 base, with 14 bases between. The CDR3 is 16 amino acids. Germline CDR1 reads SGDLS; CDR2 reads YYNGEE. CDR3 loop: CASSAEGGWSGNTIYF. The CDR3 nucleotides read TGTGCCAGCAGCGCCGAGGGCGGTTGGTCTGGAAACACCATATATTTT.

The J gene is TRBJ2-3, the V gene TRBV5-1; 9 bases map to TRBD1. Unmatched junction bases numbered 10, after V lost 5 bases and J lost 3 bases. Looked up from germline, CDR1 is SGHRS and CDR2 is YFSETQ. There are 16 residues in the CDR3. The CDR3 region has the DNA TGCGCCAGCAGGGGGATAGGGACAGGGAAAACAGATACGCAGTATTTT. As protein: CASRGIGTGKTDTQYF.

CDR3 loop: CASRLAGRTDTQYF. The CDR3 nucleotides read TGTGCCAGCCGACTAGCGGGACGCACAGATACGCAGTATTTT. The J gene is TRBJ2-3, the V gene TRBV19; 11 positions agree with TRBD2. The CDR3 runs to 14 residues. V trimming: 9 bases; J trimming: 1 base; junction bases outside the gene matches: 3. Looked up from germline, CDR1 is LNHDA and CDR2 is SQIVND (reference sequence).

The gene calls are TRBV11-2 and TRBJ1-4; possible D gene TRBD1, 6 bases. CDR3 length equals 16 residues. V lost 5 bases, J lost 5 bases, and 18 bases lay in between. In germline, CDR1 is SGHAT, CDR2 FQNNGV. In nucleotides, the CDR3 is TGTGCCAGCAGCCACCGGGACAAGGGGAAAAATGAAAAACTGTTTTTT. As protein: CASSHRDKGKNEKLFF.

This sequence joins TRBV28 and TRBJ2-7; maybe TRBD1 (6 bases). Trimming stripped 6 bases from V and 7 bases from J, with 13 bases between. The CDR3 has 12 amino acids. Looked up from germline, CDR1 is MDHEN and CDR2 is SYDVKM. CDR3 region: CASSQTGIEQYF. CDR3 DNA sequence: TGTGCCAGCAGCCAAACAGGGATTGAGCAGTACTTC. Filled out from reference TRBV28 and TRBJ2-7, the complete variable domain reads DVKVTQSSRYLVKRTGEKVFLECVQDMDHENMFWYRQDPGLGLRLIYFSYDVKMKEKGDIPEGYSVSREKKERFSLILESASTNQTSMYLCASSQTGIEQYFGPGTRLTVT.

The chain combines TRBV5-6 with TRBJ2-5; the D is unclear. The CDR3 contains 14 residues. CDR1 is SGHDT and CDR2 is YYEEEE in the germline V gene. V lost 0 bases and J lost 4, with 10 bases in between. The CDR3 loop reads CASSLEGRLETQYF. The CDR3 DNA reads as TGTGCCAGCAGCTTGGAAGGCAGGTTAGAGACCCAGTACTTC.

J is TRBJ2-1 and V is TRBV6-5; D gene unclear. CDR1 is MNHEY and CDR2 is SVGAGI in the germline V gene. Between the trimmed V and J ends, which lost 6 bases and 0 bases, there was a span of 12 bases. The CDR3 is made up of 15 amino acids. The CDR3 bases are TGTGCCAGCAGCCCCGCCGCGAGCTCCTACAATGAGCAGTTCTTC. It is translated as CASSPAASSYNEQFF.

J is TRBJ1-4 and V is TRBV6-5, with D tentatively TRBD1 (5 bases). Germline V lookup: CDR1 MNHEY, CDR2 SVGAGI. CDR3 size: 14 residues. V was trimmed by 2 bases and J by 7 bases, leaving 11 bases between them. In nucleotides, the CDR3 is TGTGCCAGCAGTTACAGGGGAAGTGTTGAAAAACTGTTTTTT. It is translated as CASSYRGSVEKLFF.

This clone was recorded once. The chain couples TRBV5-1 to TRBJ1-4; 7 bases agree with TRBD1. Germline assignment: CDR1 SGHRS and CDR2 YFSETQ. V lost 4 bases to trimming and J lost 6 bases; unmatched junction nucleotides: 3. The CDR3 is made up of 13 amino acids. As DNA, the CDR3 is TGCGCCAGCAGCGAGGGGGCTGATGAAAAACTGTTTTTT. This encodes CASSEGADEKLFF.

This clone was counted only a few times. The chain has TRBV18 and TRBJ1-4, with D maybe TRBD1 (6 bases). This CDR3 is built from 14 residues. The V end was cut by 3 bases, the J end by 6 bases, with 11 bases between. Germline V gives CDR1 KGHSH, CDR2 LQKENI. The CDR3 spells CASSPGTMDEKLFF. The CDR3 bases are TGTGCCAGCTCACCGGGGACAATGGATGAAAAACTGTTTTTT.

This clone was detected a few times. This rearrangement joins TRBV5-1 to TRBJ1-2, with D unclear. CDR1 is SGHRS and CDR2 is YFSETQ in the germline V gene. Trimming took off 4 bases at V and 4 bases at J, with 14 bases between the two ends. The CDR3 sequence is 14 residues long. CDR3 region: CASSPGTPLYGYTF. The CDR3 bases are TGCGCCAGCAGCCCTGGCACACCCCTCTATGGCTACACCTTC.

The genes are TRBV27 and TRBJ2-3, with D possibly being TRBD2 (7 bases). V was shortened by 2 bases and J by 3 bases, with 12 bases between the two germline ends. The CDR3 sequence is 15 residues long. CDR1 MNHEY and CDR2 SMNVEV come from the germline V gene (reference sequence). The DNA of the CDR3 is TGTGCCAGCAGTTTACGGGGGGCGCGAACAGATACGCAGTATTTT. Translating it yields CASSLRGARTDTQYF.

The J gene is TRBJ1-2, the V gene TRBV18; D uncertain. The length of the CDR3 is 15 residues. The germline V gene encodes CDR1 KGHSH and CDR2 LQKENI. V was trimmed by 2 bases and J by 1 base, leaving 11 bases between them. In nucleotides, the CDR3 is TGTGCCAGCTCACCAAATCGGGAAAGTAACTATGGCTACACCTTC. Encoded protein: CASSPNRESNYGYTF.

This clone appeared a few times. V and J are TRBV6-5 and TRBJ1-2; D is unclear. The CDR3 loop spans 15 amino acids. Trimming stripped 7 bases from V and 4 bases from J, with 19 bases between. Germline CDR1 and CDR2: MNHEY and SVGAGI. CDR3 DNA sequence: TGTGCCAGCACTACCCGGCCCGGCGGGTTCTATGGCTACACCTTC. As protein: CASTTRPGGFYGYTF.

This chain joins TRBV5-6 and TRBJ2-3; 13 bases line up with TRBD2. Germline-derived CDR1 and CDR2 are SGHDT and YYEEEE. The V gene end was trimmed by 2 bases and the J gene end by 3 bases; junction bases not matched to a gene: 12. This CDR3 spans 19 amino acids. The CDR3 region is CASSFGLAGAQMSTDTQYF. DNA of the CDR3: TGTGCCAGCAGCTTCGGACTAGCGGGGGCCCAAATGTCTACAGATACGCAGTATTTT.